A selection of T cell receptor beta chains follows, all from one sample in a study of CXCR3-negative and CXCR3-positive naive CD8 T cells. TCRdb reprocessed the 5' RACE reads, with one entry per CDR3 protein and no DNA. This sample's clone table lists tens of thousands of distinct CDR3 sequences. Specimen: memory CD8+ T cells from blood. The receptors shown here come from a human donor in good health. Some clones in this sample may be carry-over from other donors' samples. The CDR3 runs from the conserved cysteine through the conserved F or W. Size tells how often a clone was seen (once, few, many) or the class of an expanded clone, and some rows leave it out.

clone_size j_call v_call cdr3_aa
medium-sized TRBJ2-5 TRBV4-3 CASSQGGRYQETQYF
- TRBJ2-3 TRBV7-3 CASSLGPITDTQYF
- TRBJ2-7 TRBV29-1 CSVAGAGRLSEQYF
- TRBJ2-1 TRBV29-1 CSVEAPGLAVYNEQFF
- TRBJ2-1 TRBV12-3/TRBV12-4 CASSYHGLSYNEQFF
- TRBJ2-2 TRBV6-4 CASSEGDTGELFF
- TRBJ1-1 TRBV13 CASSLNHVGNTEAFF
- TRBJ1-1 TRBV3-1 CASSQFGHTEAFF
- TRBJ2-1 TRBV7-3 CASSRTPPGQDFNEQFF
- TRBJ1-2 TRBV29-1 CSAQRDRGITYGYTF
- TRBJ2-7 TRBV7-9 CASTVGTGDYEQYF
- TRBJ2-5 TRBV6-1 CASSEVRQGFETQYF
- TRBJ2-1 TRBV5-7 CASSRGTSGYNEQFF
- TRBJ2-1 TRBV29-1 CSATGTSIYNEQFF
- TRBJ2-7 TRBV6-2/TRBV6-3 CASTLTGGSSYEQYF
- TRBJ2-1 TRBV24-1 CATRGASGYEQFF
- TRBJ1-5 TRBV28 CASSLSGGGQPQHF
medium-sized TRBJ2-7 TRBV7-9 CASSPGTVWEQYF
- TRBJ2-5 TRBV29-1 CSVVITRVAEETQYF
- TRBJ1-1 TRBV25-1 CASSEWAGNTEAFF
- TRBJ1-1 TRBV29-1 CSAKGQGNTEAFF
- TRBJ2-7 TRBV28 CASRDSYEQYF
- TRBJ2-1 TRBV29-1 CSVGQQVSSYNEQFF
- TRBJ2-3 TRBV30 CAWTQTGGPTDTQYF
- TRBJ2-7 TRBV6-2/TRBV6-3 CASSSGTGEVYEQYF
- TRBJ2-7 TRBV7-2 CASSFGVTDYEQYF
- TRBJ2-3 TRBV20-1 CSARDGTSTDTQYF
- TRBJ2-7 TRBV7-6 CASSPALGDEQYF
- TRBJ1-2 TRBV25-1 CASSEISYGYTF
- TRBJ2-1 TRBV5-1 CASSSPSNEQFF
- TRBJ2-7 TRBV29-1 CSVPGQETYEQYF
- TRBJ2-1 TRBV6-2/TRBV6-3 CASSPLAGVSYNEQFF
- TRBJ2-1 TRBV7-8 CASSLEDPGWDEQFF
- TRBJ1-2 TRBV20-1 CSATDSPYGYTF
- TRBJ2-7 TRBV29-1 CSAGGLAYEQYF
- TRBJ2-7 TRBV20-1 CSASSRGIVYEQYF
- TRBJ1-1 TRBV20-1 CSAVEFSLEAFF
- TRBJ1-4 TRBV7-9 CASSSRGSNEKLFF
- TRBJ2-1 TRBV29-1 CSVEGNWGRIYEQFF
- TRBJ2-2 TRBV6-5 CASSYPGGVNTGELFF
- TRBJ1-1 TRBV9 CASSTSGTGGLNTEAFF